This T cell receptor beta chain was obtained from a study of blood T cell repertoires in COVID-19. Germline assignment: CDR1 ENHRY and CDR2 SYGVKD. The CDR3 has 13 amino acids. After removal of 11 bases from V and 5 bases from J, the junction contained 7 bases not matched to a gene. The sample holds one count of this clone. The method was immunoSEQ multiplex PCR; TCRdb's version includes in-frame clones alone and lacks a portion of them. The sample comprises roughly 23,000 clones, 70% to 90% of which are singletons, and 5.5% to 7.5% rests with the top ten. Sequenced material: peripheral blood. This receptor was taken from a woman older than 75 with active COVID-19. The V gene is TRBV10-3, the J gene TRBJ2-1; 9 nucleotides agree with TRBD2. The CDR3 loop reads CAGSGGRDNEQFF. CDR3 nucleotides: TGTGCCGGAAGCGGGGGGAGGGACAATGAGCAGTTCTTC.